The entry that follows covers one TCR beta chain sequence. The data originate from a study of CD8 T cells in Susac syndrome. An amount of RNA that ranged from roughly 0.45 to 1 ug was reverse transcribed with random hexamers. TCRdb reprocessed the immunoSEQ multiplex PCR reads with MiXCR, giving one entry per CDR3 protein. The sample includes about 300,000 distinct CDR3 sequences, roughly 85% of them seen just once. The CDR3 runs 12 residues. Germline-derived CDR1 and CDR2 are PRHDT and FYEKMQ (reference sequence). Trimming shortened V by 6 bases and J by 6 bases, and 11 bases separated the two germline ends.

The chain joins TRBV13 to TRBJ1-1, with D possibly matching TRBD1 (6 bases). Sequenced material: CD8+ T cells from PBMCs. This receptor was identified in a human donor with multiple sclerosis. The CDR3: CASSSGQSEAFF. CDR3 nucleotides: TGTGCCAGCAGTTCCGGACAGTCTGAAGCTTTCTTT.